This T cell receptor beta chain was identified in a study of cytotoxic CD8 clonotypes in ibrutinib-treated CLL. Study at large: Response material was collected after a median approximately 12 months of treatment, range 6 to 36.

The method was immunoSEQ multiplex PCR; TCRdb's version includes in-frame clones alone and lacks a portion of them. The data hold more than 50,000 clones, with approximately 62% observed a single time. The sample holds many counts of this clone. V was pared by 8 bases and J by 8 bases, with 9 bases of the junction left unmatched. The germline V gene has CDR1 SGHNT and CDR2 YYREEE (reference sequence). This CDR3 is 13 amino acids long. The receptor was derived from a human donor with chronic lymphocytic leukemia. The specimen was PBMCs, collected after 12 months of ibrutinib treatment. The V and J genes are TRBV5-4 and TRBJ1-4; TRBD1 aligns across 7 bases. CDR3 region: CASSNDREEKLFF. For the CDR3, the DNA is TGTGCCAGTTCCAATGACAGGGAAGAAAAACTGTTTTTT.